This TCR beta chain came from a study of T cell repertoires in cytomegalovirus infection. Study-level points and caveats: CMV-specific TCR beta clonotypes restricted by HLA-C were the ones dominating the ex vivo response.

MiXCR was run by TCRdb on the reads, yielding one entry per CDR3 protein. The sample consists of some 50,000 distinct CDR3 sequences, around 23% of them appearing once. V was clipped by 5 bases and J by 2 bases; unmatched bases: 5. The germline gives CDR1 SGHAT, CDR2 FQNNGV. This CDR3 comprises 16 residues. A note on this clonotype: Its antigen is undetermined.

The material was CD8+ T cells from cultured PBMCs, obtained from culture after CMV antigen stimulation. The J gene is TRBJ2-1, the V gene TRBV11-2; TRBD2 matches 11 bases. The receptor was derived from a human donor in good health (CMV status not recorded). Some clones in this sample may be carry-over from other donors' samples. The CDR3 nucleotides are TGTGCCAGCAGCCCGCATAGCGGGAGGGCCTACAATGAGCAGTTCTTC. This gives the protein CASSPHSGRAYNEQFF.